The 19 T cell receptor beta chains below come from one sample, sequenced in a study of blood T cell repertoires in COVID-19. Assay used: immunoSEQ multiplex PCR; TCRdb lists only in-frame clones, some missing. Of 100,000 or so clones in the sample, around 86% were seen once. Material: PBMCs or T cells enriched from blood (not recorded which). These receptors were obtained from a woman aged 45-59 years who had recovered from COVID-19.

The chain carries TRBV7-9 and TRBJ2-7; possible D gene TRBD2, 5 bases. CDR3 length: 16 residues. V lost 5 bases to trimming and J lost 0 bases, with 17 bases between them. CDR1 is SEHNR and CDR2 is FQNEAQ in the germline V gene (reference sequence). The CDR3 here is CASSPSLRHSSYEQYF. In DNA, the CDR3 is TGTGCCAGCAGCCCTAGCCTCCGACACAGCTCCTACGAGCAGTACTTC.

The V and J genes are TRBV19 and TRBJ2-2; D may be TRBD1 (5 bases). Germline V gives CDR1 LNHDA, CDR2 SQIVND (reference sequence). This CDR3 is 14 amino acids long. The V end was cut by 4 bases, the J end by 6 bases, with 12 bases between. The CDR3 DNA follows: TGTGCCAGTAGTAAGGCAGGGTGGGCCGGGGAGCTGTTTTTT. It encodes CASSKAGWAGELFF.

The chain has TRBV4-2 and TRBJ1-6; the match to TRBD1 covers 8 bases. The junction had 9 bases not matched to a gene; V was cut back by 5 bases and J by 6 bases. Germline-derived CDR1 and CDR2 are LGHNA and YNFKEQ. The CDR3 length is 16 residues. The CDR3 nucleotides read TGTGCCAGCAGCTTTACCAGGGGGCAGGGTAATTCACCCCTCCACTTT. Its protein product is CASSFTRGQGNSPLHF.

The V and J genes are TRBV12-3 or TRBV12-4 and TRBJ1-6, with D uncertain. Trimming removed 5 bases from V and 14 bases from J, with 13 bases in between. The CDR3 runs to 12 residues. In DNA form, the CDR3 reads TGTGCCAGCAGTCCCTCTTCGAGAACCCTCCACTTT. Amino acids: CASSPSSRTLHF.

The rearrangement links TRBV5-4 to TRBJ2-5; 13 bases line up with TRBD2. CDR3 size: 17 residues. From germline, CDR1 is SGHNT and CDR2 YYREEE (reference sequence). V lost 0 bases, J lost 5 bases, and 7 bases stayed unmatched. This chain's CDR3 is CASSLVSGLAGVETQYF. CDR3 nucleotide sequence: TGTGCCAGCAGCTTGGTATCTGGACTAGCGGGAGTCGAGACCCAGTACTTC.

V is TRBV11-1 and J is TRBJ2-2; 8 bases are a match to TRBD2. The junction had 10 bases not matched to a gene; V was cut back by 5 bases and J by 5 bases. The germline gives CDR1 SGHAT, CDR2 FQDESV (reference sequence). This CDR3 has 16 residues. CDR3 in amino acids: CASSRGSGGRTGELFF. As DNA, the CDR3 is TGTGCCAGCAGCCGAGGATCGGGAGGGAGGACCGGGGAGCTGTTTTTT.

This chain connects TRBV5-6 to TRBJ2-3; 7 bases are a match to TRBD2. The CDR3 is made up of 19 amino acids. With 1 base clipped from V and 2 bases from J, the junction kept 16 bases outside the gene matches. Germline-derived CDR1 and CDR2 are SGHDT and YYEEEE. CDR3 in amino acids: CASSLWRSWGDYNTDTQYF. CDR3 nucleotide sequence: TGTGCCAGCAGCTTGTGGCGTTCGTGGGGGGACTACAACACAGATACGCAGTATTTT. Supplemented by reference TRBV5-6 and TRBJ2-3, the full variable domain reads DAGVTQSPTHLIKTRGQQVTLRCSPKSGHDTVSWYQQALGQGPQFIFQYYEEEERQRGNFPDRFSGHQFPNYSSELNVNALLLGDSALYLCASSLWRSWGDYNTDTQYFGPGTRLTVL.

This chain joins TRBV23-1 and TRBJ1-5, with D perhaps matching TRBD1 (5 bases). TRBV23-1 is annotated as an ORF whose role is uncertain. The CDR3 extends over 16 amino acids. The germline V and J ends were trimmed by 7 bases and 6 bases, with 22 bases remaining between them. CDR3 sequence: CASNGSRPGGGQPQHF. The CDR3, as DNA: TGCGCCAGCAACGGATCCCGTCCGGGGGGAGGTCAGCCCCAGCATTTT.

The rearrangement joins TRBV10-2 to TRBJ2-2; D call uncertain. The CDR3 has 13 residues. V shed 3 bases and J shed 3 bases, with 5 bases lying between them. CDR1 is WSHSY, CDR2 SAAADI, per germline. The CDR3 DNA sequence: TGCGCCAGCAGTGAATCCTACACCGGGGAGCTGTTTTTT. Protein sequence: CASSESYTGELFF.

CDR3 sequence reads: CASRGQSSYEQYF. The CDR3 DNA reads TGTGCCAGCAGAGGACAGAGCTCCTACGAGCAGTACTTC. The chain carries TRBV27 and TRBJ2-7, with a possible D match to TRBD1 (6 bases). Germline CDR1 and CDR2: MNHEY and SMNVEV (reference sequence). The CDR3 consists of 13 residues. The germline V and J ends were trimmed by 6 bases and 0 bases, with 9 bases remaining between them.

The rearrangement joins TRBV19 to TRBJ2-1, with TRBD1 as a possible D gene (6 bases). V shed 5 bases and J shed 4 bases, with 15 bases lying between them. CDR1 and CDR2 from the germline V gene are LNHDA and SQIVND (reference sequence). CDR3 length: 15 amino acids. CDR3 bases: TGTGCCAGTAGTCGTACAGGGAACCTATACAATGAGCAGTTCTTC. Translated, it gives CASSRTGNLYNEQFF.

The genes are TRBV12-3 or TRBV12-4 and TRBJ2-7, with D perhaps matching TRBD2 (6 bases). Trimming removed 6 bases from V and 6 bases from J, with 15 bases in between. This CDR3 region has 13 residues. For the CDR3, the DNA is TGTGCCAGCAGCCAAGGACTACTAGGCGAGCAGTACTTC. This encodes CASSQGLLGEQYF.

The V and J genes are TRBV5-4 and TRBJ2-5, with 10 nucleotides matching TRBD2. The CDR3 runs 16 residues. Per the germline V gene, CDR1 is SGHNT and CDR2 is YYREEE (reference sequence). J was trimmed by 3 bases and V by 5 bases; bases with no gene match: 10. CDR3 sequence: CASRPRGSGGEETQYF. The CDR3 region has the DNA TGTGCCAGCAGGCCCCGAGGGAGCGGGGGGGAAGAGACCCAGTACTTC.

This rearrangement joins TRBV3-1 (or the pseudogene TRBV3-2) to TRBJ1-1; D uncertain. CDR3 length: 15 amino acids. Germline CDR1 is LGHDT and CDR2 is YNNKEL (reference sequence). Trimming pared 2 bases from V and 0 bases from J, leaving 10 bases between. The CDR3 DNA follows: TGTGCCAGCAGCCAACGTTCCGGGATGAACACTGAAGCTTTCTTT. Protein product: CASSQRSGMNTEAFF.

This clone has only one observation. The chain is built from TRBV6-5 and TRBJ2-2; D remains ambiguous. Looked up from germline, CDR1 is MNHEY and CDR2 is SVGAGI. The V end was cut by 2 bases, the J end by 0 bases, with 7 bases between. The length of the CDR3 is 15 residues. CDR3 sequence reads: CASSYLDSNTGELFF. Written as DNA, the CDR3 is TGTGCCAGCAGTTACCTCGACTCGAACACCGGGGAGCTGTTTTTT.

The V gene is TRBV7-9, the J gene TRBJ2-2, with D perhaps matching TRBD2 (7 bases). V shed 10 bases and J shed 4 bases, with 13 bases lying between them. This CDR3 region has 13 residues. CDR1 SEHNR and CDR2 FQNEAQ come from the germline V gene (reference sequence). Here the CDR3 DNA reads TGTGCCACCGTAAGGGGGGGCACCGGGGAGCTGTTTTTT. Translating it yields CATVRGGTGELFF.

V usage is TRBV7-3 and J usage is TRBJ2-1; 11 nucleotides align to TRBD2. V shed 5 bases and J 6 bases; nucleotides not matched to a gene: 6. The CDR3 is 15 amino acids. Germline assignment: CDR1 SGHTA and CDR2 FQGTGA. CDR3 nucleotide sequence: TGTGCCAGCAGCCTTAGCGGGGGGGTCTCCAATGAGCAGTTCTTC. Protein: CASSLSGGVSNEQFF.

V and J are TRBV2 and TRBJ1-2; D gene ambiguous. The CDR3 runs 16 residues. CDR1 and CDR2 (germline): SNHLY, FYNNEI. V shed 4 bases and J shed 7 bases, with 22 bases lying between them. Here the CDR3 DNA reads TGTGCCAGCAGTGTGGGCAGGCGAAATCCCCGATTTGGCTACACCTTC. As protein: CASSVGRRNPRFGYTF.

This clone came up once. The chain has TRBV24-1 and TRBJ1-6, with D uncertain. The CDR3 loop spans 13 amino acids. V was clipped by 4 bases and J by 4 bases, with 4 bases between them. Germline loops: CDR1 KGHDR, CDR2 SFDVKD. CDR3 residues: CATSEEYNSPLHF. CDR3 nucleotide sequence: TGTGCCACCAGTGAAGAGTATAATTCACCCCTCCACTTT.